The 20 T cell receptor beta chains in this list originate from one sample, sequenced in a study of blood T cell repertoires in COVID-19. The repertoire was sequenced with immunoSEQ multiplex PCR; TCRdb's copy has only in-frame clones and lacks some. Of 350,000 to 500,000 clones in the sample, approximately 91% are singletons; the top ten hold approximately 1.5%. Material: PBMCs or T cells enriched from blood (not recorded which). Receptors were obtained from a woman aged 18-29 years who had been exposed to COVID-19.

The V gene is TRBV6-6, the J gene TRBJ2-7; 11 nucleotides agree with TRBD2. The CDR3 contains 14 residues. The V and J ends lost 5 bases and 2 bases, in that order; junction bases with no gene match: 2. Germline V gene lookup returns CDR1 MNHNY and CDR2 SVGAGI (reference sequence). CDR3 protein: CASSLAGGAYEQYF. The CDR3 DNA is TGTGCCAGCAGTCTAGCGGGGGGAGCCTACGAGCAGTACTTC.

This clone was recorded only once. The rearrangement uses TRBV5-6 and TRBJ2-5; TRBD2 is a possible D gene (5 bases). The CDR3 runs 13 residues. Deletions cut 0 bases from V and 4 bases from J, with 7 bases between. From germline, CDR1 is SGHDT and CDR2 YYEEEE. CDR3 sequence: CASSLDLAETQYF. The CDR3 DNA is TGTGCCAGCAGCTTGGACCTAGCAGAGACCCAGTACTTC.

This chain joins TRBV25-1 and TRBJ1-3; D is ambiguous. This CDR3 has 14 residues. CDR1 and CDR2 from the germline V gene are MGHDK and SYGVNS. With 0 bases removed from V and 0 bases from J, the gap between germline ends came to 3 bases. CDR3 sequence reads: CASSEYNSGNTIYF. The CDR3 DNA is TGTGCCAGCAGTGAATACAACTCTGGAAACACCATATATTTT.

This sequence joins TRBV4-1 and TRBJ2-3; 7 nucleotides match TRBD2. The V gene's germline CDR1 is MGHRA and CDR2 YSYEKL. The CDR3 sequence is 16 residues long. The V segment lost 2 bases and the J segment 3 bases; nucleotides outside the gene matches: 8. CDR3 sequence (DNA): TGCGCCAGCAGCCAATTTTATAGGGAGGGAACAGATACGCAGTATTTT. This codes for CASSQFYREGTDTQYF.

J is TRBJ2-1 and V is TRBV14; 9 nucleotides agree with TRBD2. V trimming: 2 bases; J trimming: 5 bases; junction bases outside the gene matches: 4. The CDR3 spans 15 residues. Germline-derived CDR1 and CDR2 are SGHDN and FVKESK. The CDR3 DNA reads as TGTGCCAGCAGCCAAAAGACTAGCGGCAACAATGAGCAGTTCTTC. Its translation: CASSQKTSGNNEQFF.

The CDR3 region has the DNA TGCAGTGCTAGAGGCTGGGAGAAGCAGTTCTTC. Its translation: CSARGWEKQFF. V and J are TRBV20-1 and TRBJ2-1; D is perhaps TRBD2 (5 bases). The V gene lost 1 base and the J gene lost 11 bases, with 9 bases spanning the gap. The CDR3 extends over 11 amino acids. Per germline, CDR1 DFQATT and CDR2 SNEGSKA (reference sequence).

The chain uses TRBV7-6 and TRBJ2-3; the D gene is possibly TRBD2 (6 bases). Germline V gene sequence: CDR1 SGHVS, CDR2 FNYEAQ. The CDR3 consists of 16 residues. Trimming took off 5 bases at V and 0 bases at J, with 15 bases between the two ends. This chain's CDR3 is CASSGLQVVSTDTQYF. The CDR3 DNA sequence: TGTGCCAGCAGCGGACTACAGGTTGTCAGCACAGATACGCAGTATTTT. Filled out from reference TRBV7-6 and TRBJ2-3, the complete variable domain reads GAGVSQSPRYKVTKRGQDVALRCDPISGHVSLYWYRQALGQGPEFLTYFNYEAQQDKSGLPNDRFSAERPEGSISTLTIQRTEQRDSAMYRCASSGLQVVSTDTQYFGPGTRLTVL.

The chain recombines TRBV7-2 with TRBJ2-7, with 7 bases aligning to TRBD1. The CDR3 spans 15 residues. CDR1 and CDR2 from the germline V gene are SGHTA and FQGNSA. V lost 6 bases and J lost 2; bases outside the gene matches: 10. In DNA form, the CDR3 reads TGTGCCAGCAGAGCTGGGCCAGGGGGACCCTACGAGCAGTACTTC. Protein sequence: CASRAGPGGPYEQYF. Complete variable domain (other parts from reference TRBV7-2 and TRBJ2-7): GAGVSQSPSNKVTEKGKDVELRCDPISGHTALYWYRQSLGQGLEFLIYFQGNSAPDKSGLPSDRFSAERTGGSVSTLTIQRTQQEDSAVYLCASRAGPGGPYEQYFGPGTRLTVT.

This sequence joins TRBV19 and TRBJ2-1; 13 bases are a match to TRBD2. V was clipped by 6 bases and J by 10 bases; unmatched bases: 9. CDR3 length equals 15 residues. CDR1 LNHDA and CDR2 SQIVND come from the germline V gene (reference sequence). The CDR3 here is CASRPGLAGVREQFF. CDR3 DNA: TGTGCCAGTAGACCCGGACTAGCGGGAGTTCGGGAGCAGTTCTTC.

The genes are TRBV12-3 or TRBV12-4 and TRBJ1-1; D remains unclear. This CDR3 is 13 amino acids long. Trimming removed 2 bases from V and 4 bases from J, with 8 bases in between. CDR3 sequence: CASSLSRGTEAFF. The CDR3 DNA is TGTGCCAGCAGTTTAAGCCGGGGCACTGAAGCTTTCTTT.

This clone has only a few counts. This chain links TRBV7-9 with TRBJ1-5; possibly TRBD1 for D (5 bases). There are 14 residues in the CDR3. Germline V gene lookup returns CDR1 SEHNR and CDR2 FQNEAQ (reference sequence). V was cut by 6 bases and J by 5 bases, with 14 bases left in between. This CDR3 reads CASSLQGTDQPQHF. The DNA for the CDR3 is TGTGCCAGCAGTTTGCAGGGTACGGATCAGCCCCAGCATTTT.

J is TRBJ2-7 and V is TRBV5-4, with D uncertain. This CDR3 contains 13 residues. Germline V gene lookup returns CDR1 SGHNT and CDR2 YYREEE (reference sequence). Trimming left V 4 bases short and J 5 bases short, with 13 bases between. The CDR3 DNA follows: TGTGCCAGCAGCAACCTTGCGAATAACGAGCAGTACTTC. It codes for CASSNLANNEQYF.

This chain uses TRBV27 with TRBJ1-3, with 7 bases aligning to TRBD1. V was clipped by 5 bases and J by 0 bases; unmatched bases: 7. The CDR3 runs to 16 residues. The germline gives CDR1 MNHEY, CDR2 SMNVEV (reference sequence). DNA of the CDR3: TGTGCCAGCAGTCACCAGACAGGGCTCTCTGGAAACACCATATATTTT. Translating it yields CASSHQTGLSGNTIYF.

CDR3 coding DNA: TGTGCCAGCAAACCGGGGGGTGAAAAACTGTTTTTT. Translating it yields CASKPGGEKLFF. The chain links TRBV12-3 or TRBV12-4 to TRBJ1-4; D is possibly TRBD1 (5 bases). The CDR3 loop spans 12 amino acids. V was shortened by 7 bases and J by 7 bases, with 10 bases between the two germline ends.

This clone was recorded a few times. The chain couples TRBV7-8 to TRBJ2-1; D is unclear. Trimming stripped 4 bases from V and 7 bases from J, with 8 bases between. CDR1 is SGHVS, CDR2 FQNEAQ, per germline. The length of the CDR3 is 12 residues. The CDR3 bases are TGTGCCAGCAGCTGGGCTATGAATGAGCAGTTCTTC. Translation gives CASSWAMNEQFF. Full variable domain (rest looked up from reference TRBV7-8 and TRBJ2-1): GAGVSQSPRYKVAKRGQDVALRCDPISGHVSLFWYQQALGQGPEFLTYFQNEAQLDKSGLPSDRFFAERPEGSVSTLKIQRTQQEDSAVYLCASSWAMNEQFFGPGTRLTVL.

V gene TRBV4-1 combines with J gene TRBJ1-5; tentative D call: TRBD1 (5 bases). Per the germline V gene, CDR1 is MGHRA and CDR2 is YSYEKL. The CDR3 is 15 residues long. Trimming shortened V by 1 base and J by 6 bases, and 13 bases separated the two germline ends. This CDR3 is CASSQVVRVGQPQHF. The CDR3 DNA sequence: TGCGCCAGCAGCCAAGTGGTCAGGGTAGGTCAGCCCCAGCATTTT.

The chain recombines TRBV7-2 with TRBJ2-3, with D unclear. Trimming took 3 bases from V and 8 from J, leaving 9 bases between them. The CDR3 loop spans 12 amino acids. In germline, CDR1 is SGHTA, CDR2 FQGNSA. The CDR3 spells CASSFKATTQYF. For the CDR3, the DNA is TGTGCCAGCAGCTTTAAAGCGACTACGCAGTATTTT. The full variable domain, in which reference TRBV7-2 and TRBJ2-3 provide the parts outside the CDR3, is GAGVSQSPSNKVTEKGKDVELRCDPISGHTALYWYRQSLGQGLEFLIYFQGNSAPDKSGLPSDRFSAERTGGSVSTLTIQRTQQEDSAVYLCASSFKATTQYFGPGTRLTVL.

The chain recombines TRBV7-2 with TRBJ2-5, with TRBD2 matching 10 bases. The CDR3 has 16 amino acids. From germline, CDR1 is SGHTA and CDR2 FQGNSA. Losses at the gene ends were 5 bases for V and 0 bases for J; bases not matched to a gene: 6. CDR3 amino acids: CASSVQRGGNQETQYF. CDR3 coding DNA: TGTGCCAGCAGCGTACAGCGGGGGGGTAACCAAGAGACCCAGTACTTC. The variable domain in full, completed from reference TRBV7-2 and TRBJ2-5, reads GAGVSQSPSNKVTEKGKDVELRCDPISGHTALYWYRQSLGQGLEFLIYFQGNSAPDKSGLPSDRFSAERTGGSVSTLTIQRTQQEDSAVYLCASSVQRGGNQETQYFGPGTRLLVL.

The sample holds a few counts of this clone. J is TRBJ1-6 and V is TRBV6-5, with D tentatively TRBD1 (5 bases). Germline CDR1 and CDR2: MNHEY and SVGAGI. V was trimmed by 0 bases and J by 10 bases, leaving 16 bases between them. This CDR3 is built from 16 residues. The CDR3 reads CASSYSFGSGDSPLHF. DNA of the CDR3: TGTGCCAGCAGTTACTCGTTCGGGTCGGGGGACTCACCCCTCCACTTT.

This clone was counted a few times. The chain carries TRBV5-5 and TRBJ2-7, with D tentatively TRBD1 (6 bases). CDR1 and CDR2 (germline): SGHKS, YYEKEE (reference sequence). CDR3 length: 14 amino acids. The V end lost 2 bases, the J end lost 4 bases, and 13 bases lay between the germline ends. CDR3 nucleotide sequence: TGTGCCAGCAGCTTTGGACAGATGCGTTACGAGCAGTACTTC. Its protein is CASSFGQMRYEQYF. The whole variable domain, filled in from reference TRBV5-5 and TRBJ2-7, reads DAGVTQSPTHLIKTRGQQVTLRCSPISGHKSVSWYQQVLGQGPQFIFQYYEKEERGRGNFPDRFSARQFPNYSSELNVNALLLGDSALYLCASSFGQMRYEQYFGPGTRLTVT.